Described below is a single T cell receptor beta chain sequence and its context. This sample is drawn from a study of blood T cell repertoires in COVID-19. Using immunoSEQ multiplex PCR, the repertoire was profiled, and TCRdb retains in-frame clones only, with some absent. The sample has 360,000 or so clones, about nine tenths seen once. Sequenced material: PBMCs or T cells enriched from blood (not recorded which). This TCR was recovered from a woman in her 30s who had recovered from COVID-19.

For the CDR3, the DNA is TGTGCCACCAGTCGGGAGGTCGCGCTATATGACTACAATGAGCAGTTCTTC. It encodes CATSREVALYDYNEQFF. The chain is built from TRBV24-1 and TRBJ2-1; the match to TRBD2 covers 7 bases. The V segment lost 6 bases and the J segment 3 bases; nucleotides outside the gene matches: 13. This CDR3 spans 17 amino acids. Germline assignment: CDR1 KGHDR and CDR2 SFDVKD.